This T cell receptor beta chain was obtained from a study of technical replicates of blood from a few donors. Profiled with immunoSEQ multiplex PCR; TCRdb holds only in-frame clones, not every one. The sample holds under 85,000 clones, approximately 94% seen once. This clone occurred once. V lost 1 base to trimming and J lost 7 bases, with 15 bases between them. Germline lookup yields CDR1 SGHRS and CDR2 YFSETQ. CDR3 length: 15 amino acids. V usage is TRBV5-1 and J usage is TRBJ1-5; possible D gene TRBD1, 5 bases. The sample comprised T cells isolated from PBMCs. The receptor's source is a human donor in good health. The CDR3 loop is CASSLNTGLGQPQHF. DNA of the CDR3: TGCGCCAGCAGCTTGAATACAGGTCTCGGACAGCCCCAGCATTTT. The full variable domain, completed using reference TRBV5-1 and TRBJ1-5, is KAGVTQTPRYLIKTRGQQVTLSCSPISGHRSVSWYQQTPGQGLQFLFEYFSETQRNKGNFPGRFSGRQFSNSRSEMNVSTLELGDSALYLCASSLNTGLGQPQHFGDGTRLSIL.